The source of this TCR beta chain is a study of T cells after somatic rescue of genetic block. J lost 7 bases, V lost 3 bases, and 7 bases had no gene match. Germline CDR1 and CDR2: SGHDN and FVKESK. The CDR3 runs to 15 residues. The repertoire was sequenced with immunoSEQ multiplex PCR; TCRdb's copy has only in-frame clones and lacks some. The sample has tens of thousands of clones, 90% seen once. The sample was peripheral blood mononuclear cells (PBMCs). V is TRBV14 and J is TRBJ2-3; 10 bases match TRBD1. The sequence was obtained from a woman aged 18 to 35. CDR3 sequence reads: CASSHLDRGRNTQYF. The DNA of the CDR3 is TGTGCCAGCAGCCACCTCGACAGGGGGCGAAATACGCAGTATTTT.